This is a list of T cell receptor beta chains from one sample in a study of control samples from healthy donors and cancer patients. Some clones are missing from TCRdb's copy, which holds only in-frame ones; the method was immunoSEQ multiplex PCR. The repertoire holds approximately 120,000 clones, with approximately 92% as singletons. Sequenced material: PBMCs. The receptors shown here come from a man older than 75 with head and neck cancer. CDR3s include the opening cysteine and the closing phenylalanine or tryptophan. The D gene is left open where the match is weak. Size tells how often a clone was seen (once, few, many) or the class of an expanded clone, and some rows leave it out.

d_call,v_call,clone_size,j_call,cdr3_aa,cdr3_nt
TRBD2,TRBV11-3,NA,TRBJ2-3,CASSLGGLITDTQYF,TGTGCCAGCAGCTTGGGGGGACTAATCACAGATACGCAGTATTTT
NA,TRBV18,once,TRBJ2-5,CASSPPAARETQYF,TGTGCCAGCTCACCACCCGCGGCTCGAGAGACCCAGTACTTC
TRBD1,TRBV2,NA,TRBJ2-5,CASSEIRGRGETQYF,TGTGCCAGCAGTGAAATCAGGGGGCGAGGGGAGACCCAGTACTTC
NA,TRBV9,NA,TRBJ1-2,CASSVALDTPYTF,TGTGCCAGCAGCGTAGCCTTGGACACCCCGTACACCTTC
TRBD2,TRBV9,NA,TRBJ2-3,CASSAGLAERGTDTQYF,TGTGCCAGCAGCGCAGGACTAGCGGAACGGGGCACAGATACGCAGTATTTT
TRBD1,TRBV5-4,NA,TRBJ2-4,CASSSGTGGWNKNIQYF,TGTGCCAGCAGCTCAGGGACAGGGGGGTGGAACAAAAACATTCAGTACTTC
NA,TRBV5-1,NA,TRBJ1-1,CASSAGGGGTEAFF,TGCGCCAGCTCTGCGGGGGGCGGCGGCACTGAAGCTTTCTTT
NA,TRBV28,NA,TRBJ1-2,CASSLYYGYTF,TGTGCCAGCAGTTTATACTATGGCTACACCTTC
NA,TRBV6-4,NA,TRBJ1-5,CASRLINQPQHF,TGTGCCAGTAGACTGATCAATCAGCCCCAGCATTTT
TRBD2,TRBV27,NA,TRBJ2-7,CASSLVALIGLAETYEQYF,TGTGCCAGCAGTTTAGTTGCCCTCATTGGACTAGCCGAGACCTACGAGCAGTACTTC
NA,TRBV6-5,NA,TRBJ1-1,CASRRQRSTEAFF,TGTGCCAGCAGACGCCAAAGGAGCACTGAAGCTTTCTTT
TRBD2,TRBV6-2/TRBV6-3,NA,TRBJ2-7,CASSSPWTSGRALVYEQYF,TGTGCCAGCAGTTCACCTTGGACTAGCGGGAGGGCCCTCGTTTACGAGCAGTACTTC
TRBD2,TRBV7-6,NA,TRBJ2-7,CASSLARTLAGGYEQYF,TGTGCCAGCAGCTTAGCGCGCACACTAGCGGGAGGCTACGAGCAGTACTTC
NA,TRBV27,once,TRBJ2-7,CASSPWPGAKGGEQYF,TGTGCCAGCAGCCCCTGGCCGGGGGCCAAAGGGGGCGAGCAGTACTTC
TRBD2,TRBV9,NA,TRBJ2-3,CASSERGSTDTQYF,TGTGCCAGCAGCGAGCGGGGTAGCACAGATACGCAGTATTTT
NA,TRBV19,NA,TRBJ1-2,CASSIGGQANYGYTF,TGTGCCAGTAGTATAGGGGGGCAGGCGAACTATGGCTACACCTTC
TRBD1,TRBV27,once,TRBJ2-1,CASSLAGGLDEQFF,TGTGCCAGCAGTTTGGCAGGGGGCTTGGATGAGCAGTTCTTC
TRBD2,TRBV19,NA,TRBJ2-7,CASSPRGGSDEQYF,TGTGCCAGTAGTCCTCGGGGGGGCAGCGACGAGCAGTACTTC
TRBD1,TRBV5-6,once,TRBJ2-1,CASSRTGTGIYNEQFF,TGTGCCAGCAGCCGTACCGGGACAGGGATCTACAATGAGCAGTTCTTC
TRBD1,TRBV5-1,NA,TRBJ1-2,CASSFDRVDYGYTF,TGCGCCAGCAGCTTCGACAGGGTCGACTATGGCTACACCTTC
NA,TRBV5-1,NA,TRBJ2-3,CASSLGTAASTDTQYF,TGCGCCAGCAGCTTGGGGACAGCGGCTTCCACAGATACGCAGTATTTT
NA,TRBV5-1,once,TRBJ2-7,CASSLFDSSSYEQYF,TGCGCCAGCAGCTTGTTCGATTCCAGCTCCTACGAGCAGTACTTC
NA,TRBV19,once,TRBJ1-4,CASRRGTNEKLFF,TGTGCCAGTAGGCGAGGAACTAATGAAAAACTGTTTTTT
TRBD2,TRBV19,NA,TRBJ2-2,CASRPLAGPNTGELFF,TGTGCCAGTAGGCCGCTAGCGGGACCGAACACCGGGGAGCTGTTTTTT
NA,TRBV6-5,NA,TRBJ2-7,CASSSTTPTYEQYF,TGTGCCAGCAGTTCCACCACCCCGACCTACGAGCAGTACTTC
NA,TRBV4-1,NA,TRBJ1-1,CASSQGPVDTEAFF,TGCGCCAGCAGCCAAGGGCCGGTAGACACTGAAGCTTTCTTT
NA,TRBV7-2,NA,TRBJ1-4,CASSPSRQYGNEKLFF,TGTGCCAGCAGCCCATCAAGACAGTATGGTAATGAAAAACTGTTTTTT
NA,TRBV9,NA,TRBJ1-4,CASSVEGTPNEKLFF,TGTGCCAGCAGCGTAGAGGGGACACCGAATGAAAAACTGTTTTTT
NA,TRBV10-1,NA,TRBJ1-2,CASSEGRVSYGYTF,TGCGCCAGCAGTGAGGGCCGAGTGAGCTATGGCTACACCTTC
TRBD1,TRBV6-5,NA,TRBJ2-3,CASTQGTEQYF,TGTGCCAGCACCCAAGGGACAGAGCAGTATTTT
TRBD2,TRBV4-2,NA,TRBJ2-1,CASSPGLAGGLAYNEQFF,TGTGCCAGCAGCCCGGGACTAGCGGGGGGGCTTGCCTACAATGAGCAGTTCTTC